Shown below are 25 T cell receptor beta chains from a single sample sequenced in a study of blood T cell repertoires in COVID-19. Measured with immunoSEQ multiplex PCR; TCRdb has only the in-frame clones, and not every one. The sample shows 95,000 or so clones, approximately 84% of them seen only once. The sequencing sample was made of peripheral blood. These TCRs come from a man of 80 years or more with active or convalescent COVID-19.

A remark on this clone: In the same sample, other DNA sequences code for this CDR3. V and J are TRBV5-5 and TRBJ1-4, with 10 bases identical to TRBD1. After removal of 4 bases from V and 6 bases from J, the junction contained 3 bases not matched to a gene. The V gene's germline CDR1 is SGHKS and CDR2 YYEKEE (reference sequence). This CDR3 has 14 amino acids. The CDR3 spells CASSRTGGDEKLFF. DNA for the CDR3: TGTGCCAGCAGCCGGACAGGGGGTGATGAAAAACTGTTTTTT.

This chain links TRBV19 with TRBJ1-1, with 10 positions matching TRBD1. V shed 6 bases, J shed 4 bases, and the junction held 8 bases outside the gene matches. CDR1 and CDR2 (germline): LNHDA, SQIVND (reference sequence). The CDR3 consists of 15 residues. DNA of the CDR3: TGTGCCAGTAGCAAAGGGACAGGGGCGGGCACTGAAGCTTTCTTT. Its translation: CASSKGTGAGTEAFF. The entire variable domain, with the rest obtained from reference TRBV19 and TRBJ1-1, is as follows: DGGITQSPKYLFRKEGQNVTLSCEQNLNHDAMYWYRQDPGQGLRLIYYSQIVNDFQKGDIAEGYSVSREKKESFPLTVTSAQKNPTAFYLCASSKGTGAGTEAFFGQGTRLTVV.

The rearrangement uses TRBV12-3 or TRBV12-4 and TRBJ1-1, with TRBD1 matching 7 bases. The J segment lost 6 bases and the V segment lost 5 bases, leaving 3 bases of the junction unmatched. This CDR3 has 12 amino acids. The CDR3 loop is CASSATGSEAFF. The CDR3 nucleotides are TGTGCCAGCAGTGCGACAGGGTCTGAAGCTTTCTTT.

The chain employs TRBV7-2 and TRBJ2-5; D unresolved. Looked up from germline, CDR1 is SGHTA and CDR2 is FQGNSA. Deletions cut 3 bases from V and 4 bases from J, with 9 bases between. The CDR3 consists of 13 residues. The CDR3 spells CASSFVLRETQYF. The CDR3 bases are TGTGCCAGCAGCTTCGTACTCCGAGAGACCCAGTACTTC.

This chain connects TRBV5-1 to TRBJ1-6; D not certain. CDR1 and CDR2 from the germline V gene are SGHRS and YFSETQ. This CDR3 comprises 14 residues. V dropped 2 bases and J dropped 5 bases, with 8 bases sitting between them. The CDR3 nucleotides read TGCGCCAGCAGCTTCGCAGAAAATAATTCACCCCTCCACTTT. Its protein product is CASSFAENNSPLHF.

The rearrangement links TRBV19 to TRBJ1-5; the D gene is possibly TRBD1 (6 bases). Per germline, CDR1 LNHDA and CDR2 SQIVND (reference sequence). V was clipped by 3 bases and J by 7 bases, with 16 bases between them. The CDR3 is made up of 15 amino acids. DNA of the CDR3: TGTGCCAGTAGTATGGGGGGGGCGAGGGACCAGCCCCAGCATTTT. Its protein is CASSMGGARDQPQHF.

The rearrangement links TRBV5-1 to TRBJ1-1; possible D gene TRBD1, 5 bases. Between the trimmed V and J ends, which lost 1 base and 0 bases, there was a span of 10 bases. Germline V gene sequence: CDR1 SGHRS, CDR2 YFSETQ. There are 15 residues in the CDR3. The CDR3, as DNA: TGCGCCAGCAGCTTGTGGGGCCATATGAACACTGAAGCTTTCTTT. It yields the protein CASSLWGHMNTEAFF.

V and J are TRBV5-6 and TRBJ2-7; 11 bases are a match to TRBD2. J gave up 8 bases and V 3 bases, and 7 bases lay outside the gene matches. The CDR3 runs to 14 residues. CDR1 is SGHDT, CDR2 YYEEEE, per germline. CDR3 DNA: TGTGCCAGCAGCTCCGGACTAGCGGGTTTCAAGCAGTACTTC. This gives the protein CASSSGLAGFKQYF.

The chain uses TRBV18 and TRBJ2-7; 10 bases match TRBD2. V dropped 3 bases and J dropped 2; count of bases not matched to a gene: 4. The V gene's germline CDR1 is KGHSH and CDR2 LQKENI. The CDR3 sequence is 15 residues long. The CDR3 is CASSPLAGATYEQYF. Here the CDR3 DNA reads TGTGCCAGCTCACCTCTAGCGGGGGCCACCTACGAGCAGTACTTC.

This clone was counted once. V and J are TRBV7-2 and TRBJ2-3; TRBD2 aligns across 11 bases. Germline values: CDR1 SGHTA, CDR2 FQGNSA. The CDR3 is made up of 19 amino acids. V was clipped by 2 bases and J by 6 bases; unmatched bases: 16. CDR3 DNA sequence: TGTGCCAGCAGCTTATCCCCCCCCTCTCTAGCGGGGGGCTCGGATACGCAGTATTTT. This sequence encodes CASSLSPPSLAGGSDTQYF.

This rearrangement joins TRBV11-2 to TRBJ2-1; D may be TRBD2 (6 bases). In germline, CDR1 is SGHAT, CDR2 FQNNGV. V lost 5 bases and J lost 3, with 20 bases in between. The CDR3 has 17 residues. The CDR3 DNA follows: TGTGCCAGCAGCCCGATCCCACCGGGAGCTAACTACAATGAGCAGTTCTTC. This codes for CASSPIPPGANYNEQFF.

The chain carries TRBV28 and TRBJ1-1, with D possibly being TRBD1 (6 bases). Looked up from germline, CDR1 is MDHEN and CDR2 is SYDVKM. The V end lost 5 bases, the J end lost 5 bases, and 12 bases lay between the germline ends. CDR3 length: 13 residues. The chain's CDR3 is CASSRDIGTEAFF. CDR3 DNA: TGTGCCAGCAGTAGGGACATCGGGACTGAAGCTTTCTTT.

The V and J genes are TRBV6-6 and TRBJ1-4, with a tentative D call TRBD1 (6 bases). Germline V gene lookup returns CDR1 MNHNY and CDR2 SVGAGI (reference sequence). The CDR3 runs 13 residues. The V and J ends lost 0 bases and 15 bases respectively, with 14 bases between them. CDR3 in DNA: TGTGCCAGCAGTTACTCCCCCACAGGGCAGGTGTTTTTT. Encoded protein: CASSYSPTGQVFF.

This clone was counted a single time. V is TRBV5-1 and J is TRBJ2-7, with TRBD1 identical over 10 bases. With 3 bases clipped from V and 2 bases from J, the junction kept 2 bases outside the gene matches. The germline V gene encodes CDR1 SGHRS and CDR2 YFSETQ. The CDR3 runs 14 residues. The CDR3 loop reads CASSWTGGAYEQYF. CDR3 DNA sequence: TGCGCCAGCAGCTGGACAGGGGGGGCCTACGAGCAGTACTTC.

The rearrangement uses TRBV5-1 and TRBJ1-2, with 7 nucleotides matching TRBD1. The CDR3 covers 15 residues. The junction had 10 bases not matched to a gene; V was cut back by 3 bases and J by 5 bases. Looked up from germline, CDR1 is SGHRS and CDR2 is YFSETQ. This chain's CDR3 is CASSWTPGGTYGYTF. CDR3 nucleotides: TGCGCCAGCAGCTGGACGCCAGGGGGAACATATGGCTACACCTTC.

This chain links TRBV5-1 with TRBJ1-6; no clear D. Trimming took 4 bases from V and 7 from J, leaving 12 bases between them. This CDR3 contains 14 residues. The germline V gene encodes CDR1 SGHRS and CDR2 YFSETQ. CDR3 coding DNA: TGCGCCAGCAGCCCGGCAGGTGGAAATTCACCCCTCCACTTT. Amino acids: CASSPAGGNSPLHF.

This clone is classed as medium-sized. The genes are TRBV28 and TRBJ1-6; D is unresolved. CDR3 length: 14 amino acids. Germline V gene lookup returns CDR1 MDHEN and CDR2 SYDVKM. V was clipped by 6 bases and J by 2 bases, with 8 bases between them. Here the CDR3 DNA reads TGTGCCAGCAGAGGAACAGCCTATAATTCACCCCTCCACTTT. Its translation: CASRGTAYNSPLHF.

The V gene is TRBV28, the J gene TRBJ1-2; D uncertain. The V end was cut by 6 bases, the J end by 2 bases, with 10 bases between. The CDR3 loop spans 13 amino acids. Germline assignment: CDR1 MDHEN and CDR2 SYDVKM. This CDR3 is CASRLPGNYGYTF. CDR3 coding DNA: TGTGCCAGCAGGCTTCCGGGGAACTATGGCTACACCTTC.

The chain is built from TRBV3-1 (or the pseudogene TRBV3-2) and TRBJ1-1; D may be TRBD1 (5 bases). The germline CDR1 and CDR2 sequences are LGHDT and YNNKEL (reference sequence). Trimming shortened V by 8 bases and J by 4 bases, and 14 bases separated the two germline ends. The CDR3 is 13 amino acids. The CDR3 sequence: CASRRVGGTEAFF. DNA of the CDR3: TGTGCCAGCCGAAGGGTCGGGGGCACTGAAGCTTTCTTT.

This chain links TRBV23-1 with TRBJ1-1; no clear D gene. TRBV23-1 is assigned to the ORF class and has an uncertain function. This CDR3 is built from 16 residues. The ends were cut back, 0 bases at V and 1 base at J, with 12 bases in the middle. The DNA for the CDR3 is TGCGCCAGCAGTCAATCTAGGGAGAACGGGAACACTGAAGCTTTCTTT. It specifies CASSQSRENGNTEAFF.

The chain has TRBV7-8 and TRBJ2-7, with D perhaps TRBD1 (6 bases). The CDR3 is 13 residues long. V lost 0 bases and J lost 7, with 10 bases in between. The germline V gene has CDR1 SGHVS and CDR2 FQNEAQ. DNA for the CDR3: TGTGCCAGCAGCTTAGCGCCCCAGGGGGAGCAGTACTTC. This translates into CASSLAPQGEQYF. Drawing the rest from reference TRBV7-8 and TRBJ2-7, the complete variable domain is GAGVSQSPRYKVAKRGQDVALRCDPISGHVSLFWYQQALGQGPEFLTYFQNEAQLDKSGLPSDRFFAERPEGSVSTLKIQRTQQEDSAVYLCASSLAPQGEQYFGPGTRLTVT.

This clone has a single count. The chain joins TRBV2 to TRBJ1-6; tentative D call: TRBD1 (5 bases). The V and J ends lost 5 bases and 7 bases respectively, with 15 bases between them. This CDR3 is 15 amino acids long. CDR1 and CDR2 from the germline V gene are SNHLY and FYNNEI. The CDR3 loop reads CASSSTTAVNSPLHF. CDR3 DNA: TGTGCCAGCAGTTCCACGACAGCAGTAAATTCACCCCTCCACTTT. The full variable domain, completed using reference TRBV2 and TRBJ1-6, is EPEVTQTPSHQVTQMGQEVILRCVPISNHLYFYWYRQILGQKVEFLVSFYNNEISEKSEIFDDQFSVERPDGSNFTLKIRSTKLEDSAMYFCASSSTTAVNSPLHFGNGTRLTVT.

The genes are TRBV25-1 and TRBJ2-7; tentative D call: TRBD1 (7 bases). This CDR3 has 12 residues. Trimming cost V 2 bases and J 13 bases, with 15 bases left between them. Looked up from germline, CDR1 is MGHDK and CDR2 is SYGVNS. The chain's CDR3 is CASSEVRGQPYF. CDR3 in DNA: TGTGCCAGCAGTGAAGTGCGGGGACAGCCTTACTTC.

This clone came up once. CDR3 loop: CASSRLAGITDTQYF. Written as DNA, the CDR3 is TGTGCCAGCAGTCGGCTAGCGGGGATCACAGATACGCAGTATTTT. This chain uses TRBV28 with TRBJ2-3; 9 nucleotides match TRBD2. This CDR3 is built from 15 residues. The germline CDR1 and CDR2 sequences are MDHEN and SYDVKM. The ends lost 5 bases at V and 2 bases at J; junction bases unmatched: 5. The whole variable domain, filled in from reference TRBV28 and TRBJ2-3, reads DVKVTQSSRYLVKRTGEKVFLECVQDMDHENMFWYRQDPGLGLRLIYFSYDVKMKEKGDIPEGYSVSREKKERFSLILESASTNQTSMYLCASSRLAGITDTQYFGPGTRLTVL.

This clone was seen only a few times. The V gene is TRBV4-1, the J gene TRBJ2-3, with TRBD2 identical over 8 bases. CDR3 length: 18 amino acids. The germline CDR1 and CDR2 sequences are MGHRA and YSYEKL. Unmatched junction bases numbered 18, after V lost 4 bases and J lost 6 bases. The CDR3 here is CASSLRGPSTGGGDTQYF. The CDR3 bases are TGCGCCAGCAGCCTCCGGGGCCCGTCGACGGGGGGGGGCGATACGCAGTATTTT.